The 8 T cell receptor beta chains below all came from one sample that was sequenced in a study of regulatory T cells in long-lasting Graves disease. Arm-PCR of CDR3 regions and iRepertoire HTBI primers were the basis on which TCR beta libraries were built. TCRdb itself ran the multiplex PCR reads through MiXCR, one entry per CDR3 protein. This table has about 460,000 distinct CDR3 sequences, 20% to 25% appearing once. Described time point: persistent/refractory GD, antithyroid drugs over 5 years with positive TRAb. PBMC RNA was the source of the TCR library. Sequences were derived from peripheral blood mononuclear cells (PBMCs), sampled when the disease was refractory, from a patient treated with antithyroid drugs. The receptors shown here come from a female donor with Graves disease.

This clonotype occurred many times. The chain couples TRBV2 to TRBJ1-1; 7 bases are a match to TRBD1. The CDR3 has 14 amino acids. J lost 4 bases, V lost 7 bases, and 9 bases had no gene match. Germline CDR1 reads SNHLY; CDR2 reads FYNNEI. The CDR3 reads CASTKEGAGTEAFF. The CDR3, as DNA: TGTGCCAGCACCAAGGAGGGGGCTGGCACTGAAGCTTTCTTT.

V usage is TRBV6-1 and J usage is TRBJ1-1; no clear D gene. V lost 6 bases to trimming and J lost 5 bases, with 16 bases between them. The germline V gene has CDR1 MNHNS and CDR2 SASEGT. CDR3 length: 14 residues. CDR3 bases: TGTGCCAGCAGATTACGAGGAGAGGGTACTGAAGCTTTCTTT. Protein: CASRLRGEGTEAFF.

This chain uses TRBV29-1 with TRBJ2-7; 11 nucleotides line up with TRBD2. Germline-derived CDR1 and CDR2 are SQVTM and ANQGSEA. The CDR3 consists of 13 residues. Trimming cost V 5 bases and J 6 bases; bases outside gene matches: 6. The CDR3 here is CSVIAGGGSEQYF. The CDR3 nucleotides read TGCAGCGTTATAGCGGGGGGGGGCTCCGAGCAGTACTTC.

This clonotype was recorded many times. The chain employs TRBV11-3 and TRBJ2-2; possibly TRBD1 or TRBD2 for D (5 bases each). This CDR3 has 16 amino acids. Trimming shortened V by 1 base and J by 3 bases, and 12 bases separated the two germline ends. Germline V gene sequence: CDR1 SGHNT, CDR2 YENEEA. This CDR3 reads CASSLAQGVYTGELFF. For the CDR3, the DNA is TGTGCCAGCAGCTTAGCGCAGGGAGTCTACACCGGGGAGCTGTTTTTT.

Comments on this clonotype: Likely a read error: the CDR3 ends without its conserved phenylalanine or tryptophan. This chain uses TRBV6-1 with TRBJ1-3; D remains unclear. This CDR3 has 15 amino acids. V was shortened by 6 bases and J by 0 bases, with 12 bases between the two germline ends. The germline V gene has CDR1 MNHNS and CDR2 SASEGT. The DNA of the CDR3 is TGTGCCAGCAGAATTCAAAGGTACTCTGGAAACACCATATATATT. Translated: CASRIQRYSGNTIYI.

The chain links TRBV7-9 to TRBJ1-1, with D hard to call. Germline V gene data show CDR1 as SEHNR and CDR2 as FQNEAQ (reference sequence). The V and J ends lost 5 bases and 2 bases respectively, with 12 bases between them. The CDR3 covers 14 residues. CDR3 sequence: CASSQVAANTEAFF. The CDR3, as DNA: TGTGCCAGCAGCCAAGTGGCAGCAAACACTGAAGCTTTCTTT.

This clonotype was seen ten or more times. The chain recombines TRBV7-2 with TRBJ2-5, with D unresolved. The ends were cut back, 3 bases at V and 1 base at J, with 6 bases in the middle. Germline V gene lookup returns CDR1 SGHTA and CDR2 FQGNSA. The CDR3 runs 13 residues. The CDR3 region is CASSFISQETQYF. The CDR3 nucleotides read TGTGCCAGCAGCTTCATAAGCCAAGAGACCCAGTACTTC.

In this sample, this clonotype turned up a few times. This rearrangement joins TRBV12-3 or TRBV12-4 to TRBJ1-1, with D perhaps matching TRBD1 (5 bases). CDR3 length: 13 amino acids. Deletions cut 3 bases from V and 11 bases from J, with 16 bases between. The CDR3 reads CASSFPRGGAAFF. In nucleotides, the CDR3 is TGTGCCAGCAGTTTCCCCCGGGGCGGTGCGGCTTTCTTT.